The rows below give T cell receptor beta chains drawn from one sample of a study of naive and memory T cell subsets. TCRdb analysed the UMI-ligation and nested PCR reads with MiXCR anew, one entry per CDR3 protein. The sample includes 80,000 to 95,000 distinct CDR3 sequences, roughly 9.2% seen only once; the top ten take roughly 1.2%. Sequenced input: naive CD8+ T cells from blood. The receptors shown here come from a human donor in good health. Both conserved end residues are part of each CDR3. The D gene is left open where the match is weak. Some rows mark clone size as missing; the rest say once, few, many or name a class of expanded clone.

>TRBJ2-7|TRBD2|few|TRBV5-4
CASSILAGLYYEQYF
TGTGCCAGCAGCATACTAGCGGGACTGTACTACGAGCAGTACTTC
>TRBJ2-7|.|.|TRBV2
CAGGQWERGNYEQYF
TGTGCCGGTGGTCAGTGGGAGAGGGGGAACTACGAGCAGTACTTC
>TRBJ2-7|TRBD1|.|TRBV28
CASTSPPTGVYEQYF
TGTGCCAGCACTTCTCCTCCGACAGGGGTCTACGAGCAGTACTTC
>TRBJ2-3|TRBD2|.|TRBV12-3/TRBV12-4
CASSFSLAGGVTDTQYF
TGTGCCAGCAGTTTCAGTCTGGCGGGAGGGGTCACAGATACGCAGTATTTT
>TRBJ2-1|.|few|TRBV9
CASSAEQFF
TGTGCCAGCAGCGCGGAGCAGTTCTTC
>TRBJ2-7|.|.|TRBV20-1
CSAPSPTAYEQYF
TGCAGTGCTCCCTCCCCCACGGCCTACGAGCAGTACTTC
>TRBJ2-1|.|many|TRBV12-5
CASGGRSSYNEQFF
TGTGCTAGTGGAGGGAGAAGCTCCTACAATGAGCAGTTCTTC
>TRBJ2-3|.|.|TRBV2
CASSEGGSLDPTDTQYF
TGTGCCAGCAGTGAAGGCGGTAGTTTGGACCCCACAGATACGCAGTATTTT
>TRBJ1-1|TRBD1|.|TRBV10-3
CAISEGWGQGTSLAGAFF
TGTGCCATCAGTGAAGGATGGGGACAGGGGACATCGTTGGCTGGTGCTTTCTTT
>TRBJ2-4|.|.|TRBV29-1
CSVKPPDKNIQYF
TGCAGCGTCAAGCCCCCGGACAAAAACATTCAGTACTTC
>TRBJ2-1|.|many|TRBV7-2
CASSRFSGGSYNEQFF
TGTGCCAGCAGCCGATTTAGCGGAGGCTCCTACAATGAGCAGTTCTTC
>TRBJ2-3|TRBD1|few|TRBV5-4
CASSVGQGPTDTQYF
TGTGCCAGCAGCGTAGGACAGGGACCAACAGATACGCAGTATTTT
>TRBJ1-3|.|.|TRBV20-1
CSARERSASGNTIYF
TGCAGTGCTAGAGAAAGGAGCGCCTCTGGAAACACCATATATTTT
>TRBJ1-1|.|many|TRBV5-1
CASSIYPRGQDTEAFF
TGCGCCAGCAGTATCTACCCGAGAGGGCAGGACACTGAAGCTTTCTTT
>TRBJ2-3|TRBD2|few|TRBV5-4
CASSLKREAYTDTQYF
TGTGCCAGCAGCCTCAAGCGGGAGGCTTACACAGATACGCAGTATTTT
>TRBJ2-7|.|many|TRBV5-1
CASSLTPRGASYEQYF
TGCGCCAGCAGCTTGACTCCCCGAGGGGCATCCTACGAGCAGTACTTC
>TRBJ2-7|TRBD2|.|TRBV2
CASSGDIAGGPREQYF
TGTGCCAGCAGTGGAGATATAGCGGGAGGGCCCCGCGAGCAGTACTTC
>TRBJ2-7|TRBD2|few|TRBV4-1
CASSLGLAEAYEQYF
TGCGCCAGCAGCCTCGGACTAGCGGAGGCCTACGAGCAGTACTTC
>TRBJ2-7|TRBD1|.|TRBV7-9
CASTRQGGTPGNEQYF
TGTGCCAGCACAAGACAGGGGGGTACCCCTGGGAACGAGCAGTACTTC
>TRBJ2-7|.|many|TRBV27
CASSLSRGSEQYF
TGTGCCAGCAGTTTATCGCGGGGTAGCGAGCAGTACTTC
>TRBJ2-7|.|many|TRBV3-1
CASSQPGAGGKSYEQYF
TGTGCCAGCAGCCAGCCGGGGGCTGGCGGGAAGTCCTACGAGCAGTACTTC
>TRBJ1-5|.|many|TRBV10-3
CAISRGQPQHF
TGTGCCATCAGTCGTGGGCAGCCCCAGCATTTT
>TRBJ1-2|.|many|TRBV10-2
CASSESIFRAGGYTF
TGCGCCAGCAGTGAGTCTATTTTCCGAGCAGGAGGCTACACCTTC
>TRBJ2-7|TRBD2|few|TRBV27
CASSWTSGGDYEQYF
TGTGCCAGCAGTTGGACTAGCGGGGGTGATTACGAGCAGTACTTC
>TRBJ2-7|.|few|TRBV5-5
CASSFNGDEQYF
TGTGCCAGCAGCTTTAACGGCGACGAGCAGTACTTC
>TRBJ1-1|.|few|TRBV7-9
CASSLASGADKDTEAFF
TGTGCCAGCAGCTTAGCGTCAGGGGCCGATAAGGACACTGAAGCTTTCTTT
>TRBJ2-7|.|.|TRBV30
CAWRAPGLEQYF
TGTGCCTGGAGAGCCCCAGGCCTCGAGCAGTACTTC
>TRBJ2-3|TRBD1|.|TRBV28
CATTPDRERYTDTQYF
TGTGCCACCACACCCGACAGGGAGAGATACACAGATACGCAGTATTTT
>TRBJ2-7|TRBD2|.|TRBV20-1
CSARGVTSGYEQYF
TGCAGTGCTAGAGGTGTGACTAGCGGCTACGAGCAGTACTTC
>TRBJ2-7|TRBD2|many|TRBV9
CASSARLAGANYEQYF
TGTGCCAGCAGTGCCAGACTAGCGGGAGCCAACTACGAGCAGTACTTC
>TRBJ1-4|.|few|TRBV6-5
CASSLSGMTNEKLFF
TGTGCCAGCAGTCTATCAGGGATGACTAATGAAAAACTGTTTTTT
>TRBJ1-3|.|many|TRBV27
CASLGPENTIYF
TGTGCCAGCCTGGGGCCTGAAAACACCATATATTTT
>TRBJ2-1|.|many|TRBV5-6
CASSAGHQQFF
TGTGCCAGCAGCGCGGGACACCAGCAGTTCTTC
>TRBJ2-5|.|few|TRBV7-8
CASSLVVRQGQETQYF
TGTGCCAGCAGCTTAGTGGTTCGGCAGGGGCAAGAGACCCAGTACTTC
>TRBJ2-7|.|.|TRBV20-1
CSARDRAGDTYEQYF
TGCAGTGCTAGAGATCGTGCAGGGGATACCTACGAGCAGTACTTC
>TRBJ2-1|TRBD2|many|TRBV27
CASSLLGGSSYNEQFF
TGTGCCAGCAGTTTATTGGGGGGGAGCTCCTACAATGAGCAGTTCTTC
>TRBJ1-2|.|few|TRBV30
CAWTAGYGYTF
TGTGCCTGGACCGCAGGCTATGGCTACACCTTC
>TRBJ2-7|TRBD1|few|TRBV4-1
CASSQDKGTDYEQYF
TGCGCCAGCAGCCAAGATAAGGGGACAGACTACGAGCAGTACTTC
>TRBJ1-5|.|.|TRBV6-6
CASSYVGGSNQPQHF
TGTGCCAGCAGTTACGTGGGAGGGAGCAATCAGCCCCAGCATTTT
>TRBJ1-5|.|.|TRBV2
CASSGQGSNQPQHF
TGTGCCAGCAGTGGGCAGGGAAGCAATCAGCCCCAGCATTTT
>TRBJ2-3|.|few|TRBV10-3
CAISEGSDTQYF
TGTGCCATCAGTGAGGGTTCAGATACGCAGTATTTT
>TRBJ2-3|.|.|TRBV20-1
CSARDLSGTDTQYF
TGCAGTGCTAGAGATTTAAGTGGCACAGATACGCAGTATTTT
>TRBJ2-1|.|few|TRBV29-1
CSVRRVGIYNEQFF
TGCAGCGTCCGCAGGGTAGGGATTTACAATGAGCAGTTCTTC
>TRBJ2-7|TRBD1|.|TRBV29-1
CSVSGTVALYEQYF
TGCAGCGTTTCTGGGACAGTTGCCCTCTACGAGCAGTACTTC
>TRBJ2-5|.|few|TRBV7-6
CASSLIRTNQETQYF
TGTGCCAGCAGCTTAATCCGAACGAACCAAGAGACCCAGTACTTC
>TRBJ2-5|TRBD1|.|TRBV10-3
CAIRIIRDRQETQYF
TGTGCCATCAGGATTATTCGGGACAGACAAGAGACCCAGTACTTC
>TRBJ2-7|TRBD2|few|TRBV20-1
CSATESGTSGREEQYF
TGCAGTGCAACCGAATCCGGGACTAGCGGGAGAGAAGAGCAGTACTTC
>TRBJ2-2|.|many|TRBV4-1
CASSQEPGLAGELFF
TGCGCCAGCAGCCAAGAACCGGGATTGGCCGGGGAGCTGTTTTTT